The 11 T cell receptor beta chains in this list originate from one sample, sequenced in a study of vaccination effects on CD4 cells after COVID-19. Sequencing used immunoSEQ multiplex PCR; TCRdb keeps in-frame clones, though not all of them. The table shows tens of thousands of clones, with about 70% occurring only once. The antigens these receptors bind are not known. Antigen-specific CD4+ T cells were expanded (with viral peptide pools) by the ViraFEST assay ahead of sequencing. Subsequent to 10 days of culture, CD4+ T cells were isolated. Participants each got two BNT162b2 or mRNA-1273 vaccine doses. This specimen was CD4+ T cells from PBMCs cultured with HCoV-NL63 spike peptides, taken after COVID-19 vaccination. All receptors derive from a human donor who received a COVID-19 vaccine.

For the CDR3, the DNA is TGTGCCAGTAGTATGGTAGCGGGAGGGCCCGGGGAGCTGTTTTTT. Translating gives CASSMVAGGPGELFF. V usage is TRBV19 and J usage is TRBJ2-2, with 11 bases that match TRBD2. This CDR3 is built from 15 residues. With 3 bases clipped from V and 6 bases from J, the junction kept 3 bases outside the gene matches. Germline V gene lookup returns CDR1 LNHDA and CDR2 SQIVND (reference sequence).

The chain has TRBV7-7 and TRBJ2-1; 10 nucleotides line up with TRBD2. CDR1 is SSHAT, CDR2 FNYEAQ, per germline (reference sequence). V lost 3 bases to trimming and J lost 6 bases; unmatched junction nucleotides: 5. The CDR3 covers 15 residues. The CDR3 DNA is TGTGCCAGCAGCTTGAGCGGGGGGGCTTTCAATGAGCAGTTCTTC. Translation gives CASSLSGGAFNEQFF. Combining the CDR3 with reference TRBV7-7 and TRBJ2-1 gives the whole variable domain GAGVSQSPRYKVTKRGQDVTLRCDPISSHATLYWYQQALGQGPEFLTYFNYEAQPDKSGLPSDRFSAERPEGSISTLTIQRTEQRDSAMYRCASSLSGGAFNEQFFGPGTRLTVL.

This clone was counted a few times. This chain links TRBV5-5 with TRBJ1-2; D is undetermined. The germline V gene encodes CDR1 SGHKS and CDR2 YYEKEE (reference sequence). This CDR3 is built from 13 residues. Trimming took off 4 bases at V and 2 bases at J, with 9 bases between the two ends. CDR3 sequence (DNA): TGTGCCAGCAGCATTACAGAAAACTATGGCTACACCTTC. It translates to CASSITENYGYTF.

V and J are TRBV6-5 and TRBJ2-7, with TRBD2 as a possible D gene (6 bases). Germline CDR1 reads MNHEY; CDR2 reads SVGAGI. V lost 0 bases and J 0 bases, leaving 12 bases between the germline ends. The CDR3 extends over 16 amino acids. CDR3 sequence (DNA): TGTGCCAGCAGTTACTCCGTAGCGGCGAGCTCCTACGAGCAGTACTTC. This gives the protein CASSYSVAASSYEQYF.

The genes are TRBV4-1 and TRBJ1-1; no firm D call. V was pared by 6 bases and J by 4 bases, with 15 bases between. The CDR3 has 14 amino acids. Germline CDR1 reads MGHRA; CDR2 reads YSYEKL. The CDR3: CASSGPLKGTEAFF. The CDR3 nucleotides read TGCGCCAGCAGTGGGCCCCTTAAGGGCACTGAAGCTTTCTTT.

This chain joins TRBV12-3 or TRBV12-4 and TRBJ1-2; no clear D gene. With 6 bases removed from V and 8 bases from J, the gap between germline ends came to 13 bases. This CDR3 has 12 residues. CDR3 coding DNA: TGTGCCAGCAGCTGGACGACGGGAGGCTACACCTTC. This gives the protein CASSWTTGGYTF.

The chain has TRBV5-1 and TRBJ2-2; tentatively, D is TRBD1 (6 bases). With 4 bases removed from V and 1 base from J, the gap between germline ends came to 11 bases. This CDR3 has 15 residues. Germline assignment: CDR1 SGHRS and CDR2 YFSETQ. The CDR3 coding sequence is TGCGCCAGCAGCCCCGGACAGCTGAACACCGGGGAGCTGTTTTTT. Translating it yields CASSPGQLNTGELFF.

J is TRBJ2-3 and V is TRBV24-1; D possibly corresponds to TRBD2 (7 bases). The CDR3 spans 16 residues. The ends were cut back, 5 bases at V and 4 bases at J, with 18 bases in the middle. CDR1 is KGHDR and CDR2 is SFDVKD in the germline V gene. CDR3 residues: CATSVGGGRVSDTQYF. The CDR3 bases are TGTGCCACCAGTGTAGGCGGGGGCAGAGTTTCAGATACGCAGTATTTT.

V is TRBV10-3 and J is TRBJ1-1, with D unclear. CDR1 is ENHRY, CDR2 SYGVKD, per germline. The CDR3 totals 14 residues. Trimming left V 9 bases short and J 1 base short, with 15 bases between. This chain's CDR3 is CAILDPQTNTEAFF. CDR3 DNA: TGTGCCATACTCGACCCCCAAACGAACACTGAAGCTTTCTTT.

The genes are TRBV6-1 and TRBJ2-7; D call uncertain. V was trimmed by 1 base and J by 9 bases, leaving 13 bases between them. The CDR3 length is 13 residues. Germline CDR1 is MNHNS and CDR2 is SASEGT. The CDR3 is CASSEVQESGQYF. DNA of the CDR3: TGTGCCAGCAGTGAAGTTCAGGAGTCCGGGCAGTACTTC.

This rearrangement joins TRBV12-3 or TRBV12-4 to TRBJ1-1, with D uncertain. The CDR3 has 13 amino acids. Trimming took 5 bases from V and 7 from J, leaving 14 bases between them. In nucleotides, the CDR3 is TGTGCCAGCAGTCCCCAGGCCGGGCTTGAAGCTTTCTTT. Its protein product is CASSPQAGLEAFF.